The source of this T cell receptor beta chain is a study of blood T cell repertoires in COVID-19. Looking at the study overall: Italy, Spain and the United States were the sources of the convalescent and acute COVID-19 samples. T cells, B-cell-depleted T cells, or PBMCs supplied cDNA or gDNA.

With V trimmed by 5 bases and J by 3 bases, 15 bases remained unmatched. The CDR3 is 17 residues long. CDR1 MNHEY and CDR2 SMNVEV come from the germline V gene (reference sequence). Profiling relied on immunoSEQ multiplex PCR, and the TCRdb table lists in-frame clones only, not all of them. The sample has 180,000 or so clones, 88% seen once. The sequence derives from a man younger than 35 with active or convalescent COVID-19. The V call is TRBV27, the J call TRBJ2-7; 8 nucleotides agree with TRBD2. Sequencing was performed on peripheral blood. CDR3 coding DNA: TGTGCCAGCAGTAGAGACCGTCCTGGCGGGGGGCTCTACGAGCAGTACTTC. Translating gives CASSRDRPGGGLYEQYF.